The 6 T cell receptor beta chains listed next were all sequenced from one sample in a study of T cells in Graves' hyperthyroidism and ophthalmopathy. There were TCR beta CDR3 regions amplified from RNA transcripts. The HTBI primer set was used in a first-round RT-PCR of the TCR CDR3. TCRdb recomputed calls from the multiplex PCR reads with MiXCR, one row per CDR3 protein. The sample lists some 600,000 distinct CDR3 sequences, approximately 15% occurring once. The source material was blood. Source of these receptors: a woman in her twenties or thirties with Graves' hyperthyroidism that later progressed to Graves' ophthalmopathy.

The chain couples TRBV5-1 to TRBJ1-2, with D unresolved. V was cut by 4 bases and J by 4 bases, with 17 bases left in between. CDR1 and CDR2 (germline): SGHRS, YFSETQ. The CDR3 is 15 residues long. This CDR3 is CASSQVEASPYGYTF. The CDR3 DNA sequence: TGCGCCAGCAGCCAAGTAGAAGCAAGCCCCTATGGCTACACCTTC.

The genes are TRBV14 and TRBJ1-4; no reliable D call. Trimming left V 4 bases short and J 0 bases short, with 3 bases between. Germline V gene data show CDR1 as SGHDN and CDR2 as FVKESK. The CDR3 totals 13 residues. CDR3 sequence reads: CASSPTTNEKLFF. DNA for the CDR3: TGTGCCAGCAGCCCCACAACTAATGAAAAACTGTTTTTT.

The chain recombines TRBV6-4 with TRBJ2-7; a weak D match, TRBD2 (6 bases). With 5 bases removed from V and 0 bases from J, the gap between germline ends came to 11 bases. CDR1 is MRHNA and CDR2 is SNTAGT in the germline V gene. The CDR3 extends over 14 amino acids. The CDR3 loop is CASSTLAYSYEQYF. CDR3 nucleotide sequence: TGTGCCAGCAGTACTCTAGCGTACTCCTACGAGCAGTACTTC.

The table lists this clonotype with many counts. The chain employs TRBV12-3 or TRBV12-4 and TRBJ1-3, with D possibly matching TRBD1 (6 bases). This CDR3 has 17 residues. Trimming shortened V by 5 bases and J by 0 bases, and 17 bases separated the two germline ends. The CDR3 loop is CASSLQLGGYSGNTIYF. The CDR3 nucleotides read TGTGCCAGCAGTCTTCAACTAGGGGGGTACTCTGGAAACACCATATATTTT.

This clonotype has only a few counts. One end of the junction varies from germline; a read error may be responsible. The chain is built from TRBV10-3 and TRBJ2-3, with TRBD2 identical over 10 bases. CDR3 size: 14 residues. Per the germline V gene, CDR1 is ENHRY and CDR2 is SYGVKD. The CDR3 nucleotides read TGTGCCATCAACGGGGCTAGCGGGAGTGATACGCAGTGTTTT. Translating gives CAINGASGSDTQCF.

This clonotype was recorded many times. This rearrangement joins TRBV18 to TRBJ2-5; tentative D call: TRBD1 (6 bases). The germline CDR1 and CDR2 sequences are KGHSH and LQKENI. There are 13 residues in the CDR3. Deletions cut 3 bases from V and 4 bases from J, with 9 bases between. CDR3 amino acids: CASSPKTGETQYF. CDR3 sequence (DNA): TGTGCCAGCTCACCCAAGACAGGAGAGACCCAGTACTTC.